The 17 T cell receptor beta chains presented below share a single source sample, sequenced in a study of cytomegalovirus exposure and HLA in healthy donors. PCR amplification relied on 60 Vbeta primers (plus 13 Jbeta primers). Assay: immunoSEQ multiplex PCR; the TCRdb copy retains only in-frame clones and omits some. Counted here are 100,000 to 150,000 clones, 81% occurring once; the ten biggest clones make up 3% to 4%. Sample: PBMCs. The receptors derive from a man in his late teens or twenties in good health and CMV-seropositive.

CDR3 DNA: TGTGCCAGCAGCGCCCCGGGTGGAGGCGAGCAGTACTTC. The encoded protein is CASSAPGGGEQYF. J is TRBJ2-7 and V is TRBV9, with a weak D call TRBD2 (5 bases). The ends were cut back, 3 bases at V and 6 bases at J, with 13 bases in the middle. The CDR3 contains 13 residues. Per the germline V gene, CDR1 is SGDLS and CDR2 is YYNGEE.

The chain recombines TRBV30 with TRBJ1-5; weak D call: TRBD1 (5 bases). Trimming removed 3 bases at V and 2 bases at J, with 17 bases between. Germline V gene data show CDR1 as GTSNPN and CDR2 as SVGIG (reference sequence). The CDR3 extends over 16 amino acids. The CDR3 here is CAWSAGIGAGNQPQHF. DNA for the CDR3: TGTGCCTGGAGCGCAGGGATTGGGGCAGGCAATCAGCCCCAGCATTTT.

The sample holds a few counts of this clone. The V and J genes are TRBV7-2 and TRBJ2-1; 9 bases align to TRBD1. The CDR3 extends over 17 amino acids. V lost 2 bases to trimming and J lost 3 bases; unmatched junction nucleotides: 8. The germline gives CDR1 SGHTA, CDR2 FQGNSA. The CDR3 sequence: CASSLNDGTGHYNEQFF. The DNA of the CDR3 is TGTGCCAGCAGCTTAAACGATGGGACAGGGCACTACAATGAGCAGTTCTTC.

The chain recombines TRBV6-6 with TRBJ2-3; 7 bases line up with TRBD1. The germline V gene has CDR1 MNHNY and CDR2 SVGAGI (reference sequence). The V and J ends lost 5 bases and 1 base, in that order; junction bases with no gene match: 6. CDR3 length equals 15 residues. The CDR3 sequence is CASSGRGTGTDTQYF. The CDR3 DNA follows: TGTGCCAGCAGTGGCAGAGGGACAGGCACAGATACGCAGTATTTT.

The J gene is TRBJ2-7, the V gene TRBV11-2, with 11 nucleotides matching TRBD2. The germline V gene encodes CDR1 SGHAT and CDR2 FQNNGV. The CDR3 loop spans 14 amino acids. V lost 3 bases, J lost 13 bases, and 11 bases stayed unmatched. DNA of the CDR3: TGTGCCAGCAGCTTCGGACTAGCGGGCGCGGAGGGTTACTTC. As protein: CASSFGLAGAEGYF. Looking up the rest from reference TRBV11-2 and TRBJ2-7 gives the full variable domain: EAGVAQSPRYKIIEKRQSVAFWCNPISGHATLYWYQQILGQGPKLLIQFQNNGVVDDSQLPKDRFSAERLKGVDSTLKIQPAKLEDSAVYLCASSFGLAGAEGYFGPGTRLTVT.

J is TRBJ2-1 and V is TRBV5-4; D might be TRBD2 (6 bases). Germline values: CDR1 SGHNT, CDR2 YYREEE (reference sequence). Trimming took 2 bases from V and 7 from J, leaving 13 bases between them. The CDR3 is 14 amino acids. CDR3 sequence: CASSFRTIPNEQFF. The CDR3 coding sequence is TGTGCCAGCAGCTTTCGGACTATTCCTAATGAGCAGTTCTTC.

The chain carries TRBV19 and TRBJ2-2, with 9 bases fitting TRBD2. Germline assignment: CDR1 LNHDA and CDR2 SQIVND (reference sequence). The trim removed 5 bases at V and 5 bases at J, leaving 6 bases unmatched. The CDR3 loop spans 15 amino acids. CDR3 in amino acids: CASSLGLAGTGELFF. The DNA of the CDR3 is TGTGCCAGTAGTTTGGGACTAGCAGGGACCGGGGAGCTGTTTTTT.

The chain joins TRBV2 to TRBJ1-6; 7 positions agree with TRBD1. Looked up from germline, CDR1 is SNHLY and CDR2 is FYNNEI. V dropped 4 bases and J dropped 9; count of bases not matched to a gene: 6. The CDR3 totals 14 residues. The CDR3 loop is CASSGAGGISPLHF. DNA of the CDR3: TGTGCCAGCAGTGGGGCAGGGGGGATTTCACCCCTCCACTTT.

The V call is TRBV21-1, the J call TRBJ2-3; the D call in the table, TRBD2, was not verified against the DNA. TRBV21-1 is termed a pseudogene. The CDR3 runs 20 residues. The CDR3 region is CASSRVSQTRSSVYTDTQYF. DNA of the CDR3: TGTGCCAGCAGCCGTGTTTCCCAGACTAGGTCCTCGGTCTACACAGATACGCAGTATTTT.

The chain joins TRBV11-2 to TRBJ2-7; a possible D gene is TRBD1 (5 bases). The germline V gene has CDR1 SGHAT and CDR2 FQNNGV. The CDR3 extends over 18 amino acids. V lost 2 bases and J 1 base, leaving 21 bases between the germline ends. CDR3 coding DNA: TGTGCCAGCAGCTTAAGACTGACAGAACCTTCCCATTCCTACGAGCAGTACTTC. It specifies CASSLRLTEPSHSYEQYF.

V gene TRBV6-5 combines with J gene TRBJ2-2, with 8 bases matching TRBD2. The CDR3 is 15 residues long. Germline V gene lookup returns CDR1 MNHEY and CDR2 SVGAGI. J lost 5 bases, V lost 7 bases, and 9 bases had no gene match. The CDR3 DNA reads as TGTGCCAGCACTAACGGGGGGGTATTGACCGGGGAGCTGTTTTTT. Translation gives CASTNGGVLTGELFF.

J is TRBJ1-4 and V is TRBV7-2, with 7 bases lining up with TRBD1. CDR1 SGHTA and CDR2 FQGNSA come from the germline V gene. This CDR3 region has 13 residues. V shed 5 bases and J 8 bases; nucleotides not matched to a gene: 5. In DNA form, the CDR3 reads TGTGCCAGCAGCGCCGGACAGGTGGAAAAACTGTTTTTT. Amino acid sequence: CASSAGQVEKLFF. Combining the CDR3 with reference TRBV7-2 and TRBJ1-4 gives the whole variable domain GAGVSQSPSNKVTEKGKDVELRCDPISGHTALYWYRQSLGQGLEFLIYFQGNSAPDKSGLPSDRFSAERTGGSVSTLTIQRTQQEDSAVYLCASSAGQVEKLFFGSGTQLSVL.

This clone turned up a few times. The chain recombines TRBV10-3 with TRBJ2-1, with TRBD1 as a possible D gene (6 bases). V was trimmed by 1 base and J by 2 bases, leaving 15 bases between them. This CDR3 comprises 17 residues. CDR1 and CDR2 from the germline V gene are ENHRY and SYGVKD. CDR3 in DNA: TGTGCCATCAGTGAGTTATATTCCAGGGGAACCTACAATGAGCAGTTCTTC. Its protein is CAISELYSRGTYNEQFF.

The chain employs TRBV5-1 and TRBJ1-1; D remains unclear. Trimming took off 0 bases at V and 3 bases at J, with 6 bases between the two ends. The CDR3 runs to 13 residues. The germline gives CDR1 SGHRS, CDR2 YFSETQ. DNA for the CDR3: TGCGCCAGCAGCTTGGATCAGGACACTGAAGCTTTCTTT. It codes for CASSLDQDTEAFF.

For the CDR3, the DNA is TGTGCCTGGAAAAATGGACTAGCGGGAGTTTACGAGCAGTACTTC. It specifies CAWKNGLAGVYEQYF. This sequence joins TRBV30 and TRBJ2-7; 13 bases line up with TRBD2. J was trimmed by 4 bases and V by 4 bases; bases with no gene match: 7. Germline V gene sequence: CDR1 GTSNPN, CDR2 SVGIG (reference sequence). This CDR3 spans 15 amino acids.

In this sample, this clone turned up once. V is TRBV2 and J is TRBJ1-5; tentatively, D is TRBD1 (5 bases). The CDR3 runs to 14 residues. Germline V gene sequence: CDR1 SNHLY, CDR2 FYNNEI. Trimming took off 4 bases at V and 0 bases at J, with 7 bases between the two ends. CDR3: CASSGQYSNQPQHF. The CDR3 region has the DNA TGTGCCAGCAGTGGACAGTATAGCAATCAGCCCCAGCATTTT.

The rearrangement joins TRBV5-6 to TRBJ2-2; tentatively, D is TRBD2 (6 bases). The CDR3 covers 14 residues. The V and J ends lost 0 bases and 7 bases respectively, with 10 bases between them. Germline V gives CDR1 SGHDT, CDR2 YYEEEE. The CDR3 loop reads CASSLGRGVGELFF. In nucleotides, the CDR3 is TGTGCCAGCAGCTTGGGGCGGGGAGTCGGGGAGCTGTTTTTT. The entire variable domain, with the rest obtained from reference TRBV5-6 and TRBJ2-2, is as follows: DAGVTQSPTHLIKTRGQQVTLRCSPKSGHDTVSWYQQALGQGPQFIFQYYEEEERQRGNFPDRFSGHQFPNYSSELNVNALLLGDSALYLCASSLGRGVGELFFGEGSRLTVL.